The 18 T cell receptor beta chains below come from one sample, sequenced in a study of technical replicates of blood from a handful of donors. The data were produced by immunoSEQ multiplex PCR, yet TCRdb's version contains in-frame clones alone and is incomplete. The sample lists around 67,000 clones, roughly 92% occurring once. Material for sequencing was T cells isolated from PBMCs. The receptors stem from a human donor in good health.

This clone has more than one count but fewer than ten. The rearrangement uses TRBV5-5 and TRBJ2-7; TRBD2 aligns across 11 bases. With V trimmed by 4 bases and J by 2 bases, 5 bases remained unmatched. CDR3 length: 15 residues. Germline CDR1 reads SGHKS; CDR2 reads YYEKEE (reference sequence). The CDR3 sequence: CASSPLSGRAYEQYF. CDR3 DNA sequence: TGTGCCAGCAGCCCACTTAGCGGGAGGGCCTACGAGCAGTACTTC.

The CDR3: CASSEGREVETQYF. CDR3 bases: TGCGCCAGCAGTGAAGGGCGGGAGGTAGAGACCCAGTACTTC. The rearrangement joins TRBV10-1 to TRBJ2-5; TRBD2 agrees at 8 bases. The length of the CDR3 is 14 residues. The ends lost 3 bases at V and 4 bases at J; junction bases unmatched: 4. Germline-derived CDR1 and CDR2 are WNHNN and SYGVQD (reference sequence).

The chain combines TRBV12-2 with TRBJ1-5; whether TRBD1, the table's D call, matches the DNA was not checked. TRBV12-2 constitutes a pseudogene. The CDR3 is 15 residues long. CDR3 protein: CASRLVCQEHQPQHF. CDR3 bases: TGTGCAAGTCGCTTAGTGTGTCAGGAACATCAGCCCCAGCATTTT.

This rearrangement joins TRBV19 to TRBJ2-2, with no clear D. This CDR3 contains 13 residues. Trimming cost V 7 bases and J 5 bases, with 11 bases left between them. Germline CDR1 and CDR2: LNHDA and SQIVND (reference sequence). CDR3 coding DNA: TGTGCCAGTACCACAGTCGAAACCGGGGAGCTGTTTTTT. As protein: CASTTVETGELFF.

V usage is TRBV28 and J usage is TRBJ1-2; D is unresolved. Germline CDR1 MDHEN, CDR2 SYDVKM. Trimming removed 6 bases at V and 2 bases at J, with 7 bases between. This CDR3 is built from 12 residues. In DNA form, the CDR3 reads TGTGCCAGCAGAACTGCCAACTATGGCTACACCTTC. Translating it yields CASRTANYGYTF.

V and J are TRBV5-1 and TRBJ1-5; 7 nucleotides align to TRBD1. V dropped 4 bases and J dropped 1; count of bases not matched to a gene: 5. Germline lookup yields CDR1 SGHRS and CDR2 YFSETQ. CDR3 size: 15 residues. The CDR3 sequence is CASSITGVSNQPQHF. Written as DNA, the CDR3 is TGCGCCAGCAGCATCACAGGGGTAAGCAATCAGCCCCAGCATTTT.

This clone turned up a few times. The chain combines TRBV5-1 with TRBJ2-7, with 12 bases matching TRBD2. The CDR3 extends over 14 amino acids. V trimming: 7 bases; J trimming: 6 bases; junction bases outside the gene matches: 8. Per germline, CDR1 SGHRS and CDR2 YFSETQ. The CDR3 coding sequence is TGCGCCAGCCAGACTAGCGGGAGTCAGAGCGAGCAGTACTTC. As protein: CASQTSGSQSEQYF.

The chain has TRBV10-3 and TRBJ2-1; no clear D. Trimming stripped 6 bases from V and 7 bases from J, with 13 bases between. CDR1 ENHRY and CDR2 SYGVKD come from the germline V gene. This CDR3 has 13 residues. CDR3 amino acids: CAIREGKENEQFF. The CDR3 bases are TGTGCCATCAGGGAAGGTAAGGAGAATGAGCAGTTCTTC.

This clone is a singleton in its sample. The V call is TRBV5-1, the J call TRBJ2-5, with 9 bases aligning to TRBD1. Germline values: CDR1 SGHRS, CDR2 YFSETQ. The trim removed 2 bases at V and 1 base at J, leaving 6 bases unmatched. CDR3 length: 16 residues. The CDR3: CASSFTGQGTQETQYF. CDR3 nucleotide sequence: TGCGCCAGCAGCTTTACGGGACAGGGCACCCAAGAGACCCAGTACTTC. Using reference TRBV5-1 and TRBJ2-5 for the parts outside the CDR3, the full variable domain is KAGVTQTPRYLIKTRGQQVTLSCSPISGHRSVSWYQQTPGQGLQFLFEYFSETQRNKGNFPGRFSGRQFSNSRSEMNVSTLELGDSALYLCASSFTGQGTQETQYFGPGTRLLVL.

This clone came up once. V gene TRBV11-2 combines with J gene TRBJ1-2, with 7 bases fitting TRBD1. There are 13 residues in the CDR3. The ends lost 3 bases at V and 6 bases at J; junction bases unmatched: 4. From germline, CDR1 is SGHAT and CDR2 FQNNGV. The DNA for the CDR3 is TGTGCCAGCAGCTTCGGACAGGCCCATGGCTACACCTTC. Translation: CASSFGQAHGYTF.

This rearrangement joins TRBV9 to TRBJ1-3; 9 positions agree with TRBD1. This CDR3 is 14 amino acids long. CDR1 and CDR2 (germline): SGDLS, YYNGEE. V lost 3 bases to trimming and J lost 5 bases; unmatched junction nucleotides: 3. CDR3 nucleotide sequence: TGTGCCAGCAGCGAGGACAGGGGAAGAAACACCATATATTTT. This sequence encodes CASSEDRGRNTIYF.

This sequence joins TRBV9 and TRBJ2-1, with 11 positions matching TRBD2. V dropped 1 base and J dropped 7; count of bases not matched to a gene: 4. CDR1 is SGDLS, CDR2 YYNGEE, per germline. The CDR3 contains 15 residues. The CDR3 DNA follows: TGTGCCAGCAGCGTACTAGCGGGAGGAGGGAATGAGCAGTTCTTC. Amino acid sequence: CASSVLAGGGNEQFF. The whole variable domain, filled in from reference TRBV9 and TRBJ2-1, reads DSGVTQTPKHLITATGQRVTLRCSPRSGDLSVYWYQQSLDQGLQFLIQYYNGEERAKGNILERFSAQQFPDLHSELNLSSLELGDSALYFCASSVLAGGGNEQFFGPGTRLTVL.

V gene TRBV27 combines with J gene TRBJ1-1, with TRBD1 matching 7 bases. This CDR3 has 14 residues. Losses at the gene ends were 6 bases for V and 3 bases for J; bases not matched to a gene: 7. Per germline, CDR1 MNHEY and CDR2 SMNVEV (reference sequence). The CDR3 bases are TGTGCCAGCAGGATGGACAGGACCTACACTGAAGCTTTCTTT. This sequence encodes CASRMDRTYTEAFF.

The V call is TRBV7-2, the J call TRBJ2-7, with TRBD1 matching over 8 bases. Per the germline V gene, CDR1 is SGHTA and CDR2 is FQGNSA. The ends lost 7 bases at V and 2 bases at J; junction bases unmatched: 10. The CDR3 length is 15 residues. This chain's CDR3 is CASNRALQGAYEQYF. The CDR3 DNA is TGTGCCAGCAACCGAGCTTTACAGGGGGCCTACGAGCAGTACTTC.

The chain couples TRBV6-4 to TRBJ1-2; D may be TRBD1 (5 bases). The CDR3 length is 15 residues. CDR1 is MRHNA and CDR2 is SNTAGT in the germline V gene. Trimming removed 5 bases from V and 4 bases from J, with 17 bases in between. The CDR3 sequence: CASSMRYRFFYGYTF. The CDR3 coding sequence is TGTGCCAGCAGTATGAGATACAGGTTCTTCTATGGCTACACCTTC.

The CDR3 protein is CASSLFSGIDTEAFF. The CDR3 bases are TGTGCCAGCAGCTTATTTTCCGGGATTGATACTGAAGCTTTCTTT. The chain uses TRBV7-9 and TRBJ1-1; D not resolved. The CDR3 spans 15 residues. The germline V and J ends were trimmed by 2 bases and 5 bases, with 15 bases remaining between them. CDR1 and CDR2 from the germline V gene are SEHNR and FQNEAQ (reference sequence).

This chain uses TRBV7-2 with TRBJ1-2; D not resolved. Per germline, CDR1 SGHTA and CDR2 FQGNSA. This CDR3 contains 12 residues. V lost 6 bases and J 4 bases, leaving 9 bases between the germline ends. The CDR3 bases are TGTGCCAGCAGTCCCGGGTTCTATGGCTACACCTTC. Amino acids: CASSPGFYGYTF.

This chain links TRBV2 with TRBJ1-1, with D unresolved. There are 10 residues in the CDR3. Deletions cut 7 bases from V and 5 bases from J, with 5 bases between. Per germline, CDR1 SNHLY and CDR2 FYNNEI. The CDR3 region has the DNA TGTGCCAGCACCGGTACTGAAGCTTTCTTT. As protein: CASTGTEAFF.